This is a list of T cell receptor beta chains from one sample in a study of blood T cell repertoires in COVID-19. Only in-frame clones appear in the TCRdb table, and some are missing; sequencing was by immunoSEQ multiplex PCR. The table includes around 83,000 clones, around 87% detected once. The material sequenced was peripheral blood. These receptor sequences come from an older man with active or convalescent COVID-19. CDR3s include the opening cysteine and the closing phenylalanine or tryptophan. D genes are given only for firm matches. The size of a clone is reported for some rows only, either as once, few or many, or as a class for expanded clones.

j_call	v_call	clone_size	d_call	cdr3_aa	cdr3_nt
TRBJ2-3	TRBV11-2	once	NA	CASSLRPGVEDTQYF	TGTGCCAGCAGCTTACGGCCAGGGGTGGAAGATACGCAGTATTTT
TRBJ1-6	TRBV2	NA	TRBD1	CASSGTGDNSPLHF	TGTGCCAGCAGTGGGACAGGAGATAATTCACCCCTCCACTTT
TRBJ1-4	TRBV19	NA	NA	CASSTTRDEKLFF	TGTGCCAGTAGTACGACAAGAGATGAAAAACTGTTTTTT
TRBJ1-1	TRBV6-1	NA	NA	CASSEVLGLNTEAFF	TGTGCCAGCAGTGAAGTTCTGGGCCTGAACACTGAAGCTTTCTTT
TRBJ1-1	TRBV7-2	NA	NA	CASSLRGNTEAFF	TGTGCCAGCAGCTTACGAGGGAACACTGAAGCTTTCTTT
TRBJ2-3	TRBV7-2	NA	NA	CASSLALGVKDTQYF	TGTGCCAGCAGCTTAGCCCTAGGGGTTAAAGATACGCAGTATTTT
TRBJ2-2	TRBV19	NA	TRBD2	CASGGAGELFF	TGTGCCAGCGGGGGGGCCGGGGAGCTGTTTTTT
TRBJ1-6	TRBV18	NA	TRBD1	CASSSGTGVSPLHF	TGTGCCAGCTCGTCCGGGACAGGGGTTTCACCCCTCCACTTT
TRBJ1-1	TRBV3-1/TRBV3-2	NA	NA	CASSPFATGVNTEAFF	TGTGCCAGCAGCCCTTTTGCAACCGGAGTGAACACTGAAGCTTTCTTT
TRBJ1-1	TRBV19	NA	NA	CASTTRIGLDEAFF	TGTGCCAGTACCACTAGGATCGGGTTGGATGAAGCTTTCTTT
TRBJ2-2	TRBV6-6	once	NA	CASSSGLRRHTGELFF	TGTGCCAGCAGTTCAGGACTACGACGGCACACCGGGGAGCTGTTTTTT
TRBJ1-2	TRBV19	NA	NA	CASSIDPQSYGYTF	TGTGCCAGTAGTATAGATCCACAGTCCTATGGCTACACCTTC
TRBJ2-3	TRBV5-1	NA	TRBD1	CASQGTGGKDTQYF	TGCGCCAGCCAAGGGACAGGGGGCAAAGATACGCAGTATTTT
TRBJ2-3	TRBV21-1	NA	NA	CASSKAEKTGHPTDTQYF	TGTGCCAGCAGCAAAGCCGAGAAAACGGGACACCCGACAGATACGCAGTATTTT
TRBJ2-1	TRBV6-5	NA	NA	CASRPQAFSYNEQFF	TGTGCCAGCAGGCCACAGGCCTTCTCCTACAATGAGCAGTTCTTC
TRBJ1-1	TRBV6-5	NA	NA	CASGGATEAFF	TGTGCCAGCGGGGGGGCGACTGAAGCTTTCTTT
TRBJ1-2	TRBV6-4	NA	TRBD1	CASSDSTGLYGYTF	TGTGCCAGCAGTGACTCGACAGGGCTCTATGGCTACACCTTC
TRBJ2-1	TRBV29-1	NA	TRBD1	CSAGQGYEQFF	TGCAGCGCCGGACAGGGCTATGAGCAGTTCTTC
TRBJ2-5	TRBV7-8	NA	NA	CASSPRDAEGETQYF	TGTGCCAGCAGCCCCCGGGACGCGGAGGGGGAGACCCAGTACTTC
TRBJ1-6	TRBV7-2	NA	NA	CASAWGGRDSPLHF	TGTGCCAGCGCATGGGGAGGGAGAGATTCACCCCTCCACTTT
TRBJ1-4	TRBV4-2	NA	NA	CASTNRRTDNEKLFF	TGTGCCAGCACCAATCGACGGACAGATAATGAAAAACTGTTTTTT
TRBJ1-4	TRBV6-2/TRBV6-3	NA	TRBD1	CASSYSSRGRDEKLFF	TGTGCCAGCAGTTACTCATCCAGGGGGCGAGATGAAAAACTGTTTTTT
TRBJ2-3	TRBV18	once	NA	CASSPSTRNPQYF	TGTGCCAGCTCACCCTCCACTAGAAATCCGCAGTATTTT
TRBJ2-3	TRBV2	NA	TRBD2	CASSEMGLAGGNTQYF	TGTGCCAGCAGTGAAATGGGACTAGCGGGGGGAAATACGCAGTATTTT
TRBJ1-1	TRBV14	few	TRBD1	CASSLTGTGGTLAFF	TGTGCCAGCAGCCTAACCGGGACAGGGGGGACCTTGGCTTTCTTT
TRBJ1-4	TRBV2	NA	TRBD1	CASSPLGGGNEKLFF	TGTGCCAGCAGCCCCCTAGGGGGCGGTAATGAAAAACTGTTTTTT
TRBJ2-2	TRBV11-2	NA	NA	CASSPGVGSTGELFF	TGTGCCAGCAGTCCAGGGGTAGGATCCACCGGGGAGCTGTTTTTT
TRBJ1-2	TRBV6-5	NA	NA	CASSYPGWLGYTF	TGTGCCAGCAGTTACCCAGGGTGGCTAGGCTACACCTTC
TRBJ1-1	TRBV19	few	NA	CASQRTGNTEAFF	TGTGCCAGTCAGAGAACAGGGAACACTGAAGCTTTCTTT
TRBJ2-2	TRBV19	NA	NA	CASGRTPNTGELFF	TGTGCCAGTGGGCGGACTCCGAACACCGGGGAGCTGTTTTTT
TRBJ1-5	TRBV28	NA	NA	CASSLVGGPQHF	TGTGCCAGCAGTTTAGTGGGGGGGCCCCAGCATTTT
TRBJ1-2	TRBV28	NA	NA	CASREGVINYGYTF	TGTGCCAGCCGGGAGGGGGTAATTAACTATGGCTACACCTTC
TRBJ1-1	TRBV12-3/TRBV12-4	NA	NA	CASSLERGGAFF	TGTGCCAGCAGTTTGGAAAGGGGGGGAGCTTTCTTT
TRBJ1-4	TRBV4-2	NA	NA	CASSPGGEARINEKLFF	TGTGCCAGCAGCCCTGGGGGGGAGGCGCGGATTAATGAAAAACTGTTTTTT
TRBJ2-6	TRBV6-5	NA	TRBD1	CASSTDRAGANVLTF	TGTGCCAGCAGTACAGACAGGGCTGGGGCCAACGTCCTGACTTTC
TRBJ2-1	TRBV10-1	NA	TRBD2	CASSASGRVNEQFF	TGCGCCAGCAGTGCTAGCGGGAGGGTTAATGAGCAGTTCTTC
TRBJ1-5	TRBV15	once	NA	CATSRDTSQPQHF	TGTGCCACCAGCAGAGACACGAGTCAGCCCCAGCATTTT
TRBJ1-6	TRBV15	NA	TRBD1	CATSRTGGNSYSPLHF	TGTGCCACCAGCCGTACAGGGGGCAACTCTTATTCACCCCTCCACTTT
TRBJ1-4	TRBV6-5	few	NA	CASSWTDTNEKLFF	TGTGCCAGCAGTTGGACAGACACTAATGAAAAACTGTTTTTT
TRBJ2-2	TRBV5-8	NA	NA	CASINSGRHPTGELFF	TGTGCCAGCATCAACTCCGGCAGACACCCCACCGGGGAGCTGTTTTTT
TRBJ2-3	TRBV6-5	NA	TRBD2	CASAGLVGVDTQYF	TGTGCCAGCGCGGGACTAGTTGGGGTAGATACGCAGTATTTT
TRBJ2-2	TRBV19	NA	NA	CASSTQGGTGELFF	TGTGCCAGTAGTACCCAGGGTGGGACCGGGGAGCTGTTTTTT
TRBJ1-6	TRBV14	NA	NA	CASSQDAVPSPLHF	TGTGCCAGCAGCCAAGATGCAGTCCCCTCACCCCTCCACTTT
TRBJ2-3	TRBV7-9	NA	NA	CASSLGAPSTDTQYF	TGTGCCAGCAGCTTGGGAGCCCCTAGCACAGATACGCAGTATTTT
TRBJ1-5	TRBV2	NA	TRBD1	CASSGRTGSSNQPQHF	TGTGCCAGCAGCGGTAGGACAGGGTCTAGCAATCAGCCCCAGCATTTT
TRBJ1-2	TRBV27	few	TRBD1	CASSLRSQGSRGYTF	TGTGCCAGCAGTTTACGCTCACAGGGGAGTCGAGGCTACACCTTC
TRBJ2-6	TRBV9	NA	NA	CASSVGALGSGANVLTF	TGTGCCAGCAGCGTAGGGGCCCTGGGCTCTGGGGCCAACGTCCTGACTTTC
TRBJ1-1	TRBV7-9	NA	TRBD1	CASSRSGTGGEEAFF	TGTGCCAGCAGCCGGTCGGGTACAGGGGGGGAAGAAGCTTTCTTT
TRBJ1-3	TRBV6-1	NA	TRBD1	CASSEVGDRGSSGNTIYF	TGTGCCAGCAGTGAAGTAGGAGACAGGGGAAGCTCTGGAAACACCATATATTTT
TRBJ1-2	TRBV6-5	NA	NA	CASSIRGDYGYTF	TGTGCCAGCAGCATCAGGGGTGACTATGGCTACACCTTC
TRBJ1-1	TRBV3-1/TRBV3-2	few	NA	CASSTPYGGGVAFF	TGTGCCAGCAGCACACCCTACGGGGGGGGAGTTGCTTTCTTT
TRBJ2-6	TRBV7-9	NA	TRBD1	CASSLQGAGANVLTF	TGTGCCAGCAGCTTACAGGGGGCCGGGGCCAACGTCCTGACTTTC
TRBJ1-6	TRBV7-8	NA	NA	CASSLGLVDSPLHF	TGTGCCAGCAGCTTAGGCTTAGTGGATTCACCCCTCCACTTT
TRBJ1-2	TRBV18	NA	NA	CASSPEGGYGYTF	TGTGCCAGCTCACCGGAAGGGGGCTATGGCTACACCTTC
TRBJ2-1	TRBV5-1	NA	NA	CASSLSRGLSYNEQFF	TGCGCCAGCAGCTTATCTCGCGGACTTTCCTACAATGAGCAGTTCTTC